Following are 10 T cell receptor beta chains from one sample sequenced in a study of CD8 T cells in Susac syndrome. cDNA came from around 0.5 to 1 ug RNA primed by random hexamers. Each CDR3 protein gets one entry after TCRdb re-called the immunoSEQ multiplex PCR reads with MiXCR. This table holds 95,000 to 150,000 distinct CDR3 sequences, about 94% found once. Material: CD8+ T cells from PBMCs. Receptor source: a human donor with Susac syndrome.

The chain uses TRBV12-3 or TRBV12-4 and TRBJ2-2, with D maybe TRBD1 (6 bases). The CDR3 loop spans 14 amino acids. V lost 3 bases, J lost 4 bases, and 9 bases lay in between. DNA for the CDR3: TGTGCCAGCAGTTTTGGGGGCAGCACCGGGGAGCTGTTTTTT. As protein: CASSFGGSTGELFF.

The CDR3 DNA sequence: TGTGCCAGCAGCCCTTGGGCTAGCGAATTCAATGAGCAGTTCTTC. Residues: CASSPWASEFNEQFF. J is TRBJ2-1 and V is TRBV7-9, with a weak D call TRBD2 (6 bases). Germline V gives CDR1 SEHNR, CDR2 FQNEAQ (reference sequence). The CDR3 consists of 15 residues. The V end was cut by 5 bases, the J end by 6 bases, with 17 bases between.

The CDR3 DNA follows: TGTGCCAGCAGTTACTCCGAATGGTCCGGGACCCAGGGGATCAATGAGCAGTTCTTC. It yields the protein CASSYSEWSGTQGINEQFF. V usage is TRBV6-5 and J usage is TRBJ2-1, with a possible D match to TRBD1 (6 bases). Per germline, CDR1 MNHEY and CDR2 SVGAGI. Deletions cut 0 bases from V and 6 bases from J, with 24 bases between. The CDR3 consists of 19 residues.

The chain employs TRBV25-1 and TRBJ2-3, with D uncertain. V dropped 8 bases and J dropped 6 bases, with 6 bases sitting between them. CDR1 and CDR2 (germline): MGHDK, SYGVNS. CDR3 length equals 10 residues. The CDR3 spells CASSQDTQYF. CDR3 DNA: TGTGCCAGCTCCCAGGATACGCAGTATTTT.

This chain uses TRBV13 with TRBJ2-1; perhaps TRBD2 as D (6 bases). CDR1 is PRHDT and CDR2 is FYEKMQ in the germline V gene (reference sequence). The CDR3 has 15 residues. Trimming removed 3 bases from V and 3 bases from J, with 12 bases in between. The CDR3 here is CASSLRGEDYNEQFF. The CDR3 nucleotides are TGTGCCAGCAGCTTGCGGGGTGAAGACTACAATGAGCAGTTCTTC.

The CDR3 bases are TGTGCCAGCAGTGTGGGACTAGCGGGGGGGCCGTACCAAGAGACCCAGTACTTC. Translated, it gives CASSVGLAGGPYQETQYF. The J gene is TRBJ2-5, the V gene TRBV27, with 16 bases matching TRBD2. Germline trimming cut 5 bases from V and 0 bases from J; bases unmatched to any gene: 6. CDR3 length: 18 amino acids. Germline V lookup: CDR1 MNHEY, CDR2 SMNVEV (reference sequence).

This clonotype was picked up one time. The V call is TRBV12-3 or TRBV12-4, the J call TRBJ1-2; no clear D gene. V was shortened by 3 bases and J by 6 bases, with 2 bases between the two germline ends. The CDR3 length is 10 residues. DNA of the CDR3: TGTGCCAGCAGTTTCGATGGCTACACCTTC. This gives the protein CASSFDGYTF.

V gene TRBV6-5 combines with J gene TRBJ2-1, with D possibly being TRBD2 (5 bases). The V end lost 0 bases, the J end lost 1 base, and 10 bases lay between the germline ends. From germline, CDR1 is MNHEY and CDR2 SVGAGI. This CDR3 is 16 amino acids long. The CDR3 coding sequence is TGTGCCAGCAGTTACTCGAGGGCTGGATCCTACAATGAGCAGTTCTTC. This encodes CASSYSRAGSYNEQFF.

The chain uses TRBV11-2 and TRBJ2-7; D is unclear. Trimming pared 3 bases from V and 2 bases from J, leaving 11 bases between. Germline V CDR1 and CDR2: SGHAT, FQNNGV. The CDR3 covers 14 residues. CDR3 coding DNA: TGTGCCAGCAGCTTCCTGGCAGATACCTACGAGCAGTACTTC. It yields the protein CASSFLADTYEQYF.

The chain uses TRBV20-1 and TRBJ2-7; D is possibly TRBD1 (6 bases). This CDR3 spans 13 amino acids. Germline CDR1 and CDR2: DFQATT and SNEGSKA (reference sequence). V lost 5 bases and J 0 bases, leaving 11 bases between the germline ends. DNA of the CDR3: TGCAGTGCTCGTGGACAGTTCTCCTACGAGCAGTACTTC. It yields the protein CSARGQFSYEQYF.